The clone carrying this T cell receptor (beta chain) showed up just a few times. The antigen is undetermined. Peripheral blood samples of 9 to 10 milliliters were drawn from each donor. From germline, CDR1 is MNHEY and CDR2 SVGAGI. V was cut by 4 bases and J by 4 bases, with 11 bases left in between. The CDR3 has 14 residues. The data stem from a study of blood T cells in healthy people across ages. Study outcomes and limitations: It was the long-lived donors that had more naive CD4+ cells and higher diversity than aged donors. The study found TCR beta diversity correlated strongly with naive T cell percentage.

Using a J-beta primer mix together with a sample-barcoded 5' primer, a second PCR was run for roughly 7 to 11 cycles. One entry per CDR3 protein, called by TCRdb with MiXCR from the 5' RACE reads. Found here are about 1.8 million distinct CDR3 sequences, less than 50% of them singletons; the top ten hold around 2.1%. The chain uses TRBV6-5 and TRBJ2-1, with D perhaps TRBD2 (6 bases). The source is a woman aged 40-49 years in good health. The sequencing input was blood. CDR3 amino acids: CASSSGEHYNEQFF. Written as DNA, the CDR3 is TGTGCCAGCAGTTCGGGGGAACATTACAATGAGCAGTTCTTC.